One sample yielded the 18 T cell receptor beta chains listed below, sequenced in a study of blood T cell repertoires in COVID-19. Only in-frame clones appear in the TCRdb table, and some are missing; sequencing was by immunoSEQ multiplex PCR. The data contain around 110,000 clones, approximately 84% of them singletons. Sample: peripheral blood. These TCRs come from a woman in her sixties or seventies with acute or convalescent COVID-19.

This chain uses TRBV12-3 or TRBV12-4 with TRBJ1-2; D gene unclear. Trimming stripped 7 bases from V and 4 bases from J, with 10 bases between. This CDR3 region has 12 residues. The CDR3 sequence is CASNSYSYGYTF. Here the CDR3 DNA reads TGTGCCAGCAACTCTTACTCCTATGGCTACACCTTC.

This rearrangement joins TRBV11-3 to TRBJ2-3; the D is unclear. CDR1 and CDR2 (germline): SGHNT, YENEEA. Trimming stripped 5 bases from V and 2 bases from J, with 8 bases between. The CDR3 is made up of 13 amino acids. This CDR3 is CASSPQFTDTQYF. CDR3 DNA: TGTGCCAGCAGCCCCCAATTCACAGATACGCAGTATTTT.

The CDR3 is CASSLAGAGANVLTF. In DNA, the CDR3 is TGTGCCAGCAGCTTAGCGGGAGCTGGGGCCAACGTCCTGACTTTC. The chain is built from TRBV7-9 and TRBJ2-6; D possibly corresponds to TRBD2 (5 bases). Trimming stripped 0 bases from V and 2 bases from J, with 5 bases between. CDR1 is SEHNR, CDR2 FQNEAQ, per germline (reference sequence). The CDR3 is made up of 15 amino acids.

This chain connects TRBV7-9 to TRBJ2-6, with D perhaps TRBD2 (5 bases). CDR3 length: 17 amino acids. Looked up from germline, CDR1 is SEHNR and CDR2 is FQNEAQ (reference sequence). The ends were cut back, 1 base at V and 2 bases at J, with 12 bases in the middle. This chain's CDR3 is CASSLVLGRAGANVLTF. DNA for the CDR3: TGTGCCAGCAGCTTAGTGCTTGGGCGGGCTGGGGCCAACGTCCTGACTTTC.

The chain employs TRBV10-1 and TRBJ2-3, with 10 bases aligning to TRBD2. Trimming removed 2 bases from V and 8 bases from J; junction bases left unmatched: 4. CDR1 is WNHNN and CDR2 is SYGVQD in the germline V gene (reference sequence). The CDR3 consists of 14 residues. In nucleotides, the CDR3 is TGCGCCAGCAGTGAGACTAGCGGGAAAGCTACGCAGTATTTT. The encoded protein is CASSETSGKATQYF.

This clone showed up just once. J is TRBJ2-5 and V is TRBV3-1 (or the pseudogene TRBV3-2); maybe TRBD1 (6 bases). CDR1 is LGHDT and CDR2 is YNNKEL in the germline V gene (reference sequence). V lost 3 bases and J lost 5, with 13 bases in between. CDR3 length: 14 amino acids. CDR3 nucleotides: TGTGCCAGCAGCCAGGGACACGGGCGGGAGACCCAGTACTTC. Residues: CASSQGHGRETQYF.

CDR3 DNA: TGTGCCTGGGCGGGACAATTGAACACTGAAGCTTTCTTT. Translation: CAWAGQLNTEAFF. The rearrangement uses TRBV30 and TRBJ1-1, with D possibly matching TRBD1 (6 bases). Germline V CDR1 and CDR2: GTSNPN, SVGIG (reference sequence). V was pared by 5 bases and J by 0 bases, with 10 bases between. The CDR3 length is 13 residues.

The genes are TRBV10-3 and TRBJ2-5, with D perhaps matching TRBD1 (6 bases). V shed 11 bases and J shed 5 bases, with 9 bases lying between them. This CDR3 has 10 amino acids. Germline V CDR1 and CDR2: ENHRY, SYGVKD. DNA for the CDR3: TGTGCCGCAGGGGAGGAGACCCAGTACTTC. Translation gives CAAGEETQYF.

The rearrangement uses TRBV5-8 and TRBJ1-2, with D unresolved. V was pared by 2 bases and J by 0 bases, with 5 bases between. The CDR3 is 13 amino acids. Per the germline V gene, CDR1 is SGHTS and CDR2 is YDEGEE. The CDR3 DNA follows: TGTGCCAGCAGCTTTTCAGCTAACTATGGCTACACCTTC. The encoded protein is CASSFSANYGYTF.

The J gene is TRBJ1-1, the V gene TRBV4-2, with 7 bases identical to TRBD1. V gave up 0 bases and J gave up 1 base; unmatched junction bases: 8. Germline CDR1 reads LGHNA; CDR2 reads YNFKEQ. The CDR3 runs 17 residues. CDR3: CASSQESARGRNTEAFF. DNA of the CDR3: TGTGCCAGCAGCCAAGAGTCGGCCAGGGGGAGGAACACTGAAGCTTTCTTT.

The chain links TRBV2 to TRBJ2-3; 13 bases agree with TRBD2. The CDR3 is 15 amino acids. V was clipped by 6 bases and J by 4 bases; unmatched bases: 4. Germline V gene sequence: CDR1 SNHLY, CDR2 FYNNEI. Here the CDR3 reads CASRRTSGSADTQYF. The CDR3 region has the DNA TGTGCCAGCAGGAGGACTAGCGGGAGCGCAGATACGCAGTATTTT.

The chain links TRBV5-1 to TRBJ2-7, with D perhaps matching TRBD2 (6 bases). This CDR3 has 16 residues. Germline assignment: CDR1 SGHRS and CDR2 YFSETQ. The V end was cut by 0 bases, the J end by 1 base, with 14 bases between. As DNA, the CDR3 is TGCGCCAGCAGCTTGGCAGGCAGCGGGCCATCCTACGAGCAGTACTTC. The encoded protein is CASSLAGSGPSYEQYF.

This chain links TRBV19 with TRBJ2-1; tentatively, D is TRBD1 (6 bases). This CDR3 region has 15 residues. From germline, CDR1 is LNHDA and CDR2 SQIVND (reference sequence). The ends were cut back, 6 bases at V and 0 bases at J, with 12 bases in the middle. The CDR3 region is CASSLGTPSYNEQFF. CDR3 nucleotides: TGTGCCAGTAGCTTAGGGACACCCTCCTACAATGAGCAGTTCTTC.

V and J are TRBV5-6 and TRBJ1-5; 9 bases line up with TRBD1. V lost 3 bases and J lost 6; bases outside the gene matches: 7. The CDR3 is made up of 15 amino acids. Germline lookup yields CDR1 SGHDT and CDR2 YYEEEE. The CDR3 region is CASSSMTGGSQPQHF. The CDR3 nucleotides read TGTGCCAGCAGCTCCATGACAGGGGGAAGTCAGCCCCAGCATTTT. Full variable domain (outside the CDR3, taken from reference TRBV5-6 and TRBJ1-5): DAGVTQSPTHLIKTRGQQVTLRCSPKSGHDTVSWYQQALGQGPQFIFQYYEEEERQRGNFPDRFSGHQFPNYSSELNVNALLLGDSALYLCASSSMTGGSQPQHFGDGTRLSIL.

Notes on this clone: The junction differs from germline at one of its ends, possibly a read error. The V gene is TRBV11-2, the J gene TRBJ1-2; D is undetermined. The CDR3 sequence is 13 residues long. Germline V CDR1 and CDR2: SGHAT, FQNNGV. CDR3 in DNA: TGTGCCAGCAGCCCCGGGGTTAACTCTGGCTACACCTTC. This gives the protein CASSPGVNSGYTF. The variable domain in full, with the rest retrieved from reference TRBV11-2 and TRBJ1-2, is EAGVAQSPRYKIIEKRQSVAFWCNPISGHATLYWYQQILGQGPKLLIQFQNNGVVDDSQLPKDRFSAERLKGVDSTLKIQPAKLEDSAVYLCASSPGVNSGYTFGSGTRLTVV.

The genes are TRBV30 and TRBJ2-3; 8 nucleotides line up with TRBD2. Germline-derived CDR1 and CDR2 are GTSNPN and SVGIG (reference sequence). The CDR3 sequence is 16 residues long. J lost 2 bases, V lost 2 bases, and 9 bases had no gene match. The CDR3 DNA sequence: TGTGCCTGGAGTCCCTACGGGAGGGATATCACAGATACGCAGTATTTT. Its translation is CAWSPYGRDITDTQYF.

This clone was found once. The V call is TRBV2, the J call TRBJ2-3; weak D call: TRBD1 (6 bases). Germline V gene data show CDR1 as SNHLY and CDR2 as FYNNEI. The CDR3 covers 16 residues. Trimming stripped 6 bases from V and 0 bases from J, with 16 bases between. The CDR3 here is CASSPFTGPSTDTQYF. The CDR3 DNA reads as TGTGCCAGCAGCCCATTTACAGGGCCTAGCACAGATACGCAGTATTTT.

V is TRBV5-1 and J is TRBJ1-2; D gene ambiguous. Germline V lookup: CDR1 SGHRS, CDR2 YFSETQ. Trimming pared 4 bases from V and 3 bases from J, leaving 16 bases between. CDR3 length equals 15 residues. CDR3 in DNA: TGCGCCAGCAGCCTCCGACCCTCCGAGGACTATGGCTACACCTTC. The encoded protein is CASSLRPSEDYGYTF.